The T cell receptor beta chain under discussion was sequenced for a study of T-cell reconstitution after alpha-beta-depleted transplantation in children. Study findings and constraints: The study reportedly traced alpha-beta T cells about two months after transplant to several hundred expanded graft clones. Recipient T cells and thymic progenitors that survived gave rise to the high TCRbeta diversity observed at day 60 in some patients. At the one-year point after transplant, T-cell counts and TCRbeta diversity were found to come mostly from T cells that had been newly produced.

This CDR3 is built from 15 residues. Trimming stripped 1 base from V and 3 bases from J, with 9 bases between. CDR1 and CDR2 from the germline V gene are SGHTA and FQGNSA. TCRbeta library construction was performed incorporating unique molecular identifiers. TCRdb ran MiXCR on the PCR reads and lists one entry per CDR3 protein. The sample includes more than 500,000 distinct CDR3 sequences, more than 9.5% of them seen just once. This clonotype appeared many times. Its antigen is currently unknown. This sample comprised PBMCs, mostly from graft donor cells, obtained 180 days after TCRalphabeta/CD19-depleted stem cell transplant. The rearrangement uses TRBV7-2 and TRBJ1-4; D remains unclear. The receptor was isolated from a female patient aged 2-10 years who had a stem cell transplant for aplastic anemia, so the T cells may come from the graft donor. Here the CDR3 DNA reads TGTGCCAGCAGCTTAGGGCGGCTTTCTAATGAAAAACTGTTTTTT. Its translation: CASSLGRLSNEKLFF.